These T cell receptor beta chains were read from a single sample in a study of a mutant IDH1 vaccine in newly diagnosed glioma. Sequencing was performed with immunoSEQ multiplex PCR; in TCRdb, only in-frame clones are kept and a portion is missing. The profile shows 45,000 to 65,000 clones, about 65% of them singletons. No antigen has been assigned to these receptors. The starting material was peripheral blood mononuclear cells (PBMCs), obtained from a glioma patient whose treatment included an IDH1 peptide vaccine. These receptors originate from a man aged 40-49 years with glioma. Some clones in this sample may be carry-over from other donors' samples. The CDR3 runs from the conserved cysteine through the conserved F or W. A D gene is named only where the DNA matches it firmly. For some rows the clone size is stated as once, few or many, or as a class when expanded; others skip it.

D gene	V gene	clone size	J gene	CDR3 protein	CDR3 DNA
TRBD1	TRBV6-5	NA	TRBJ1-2	CASSYSAMTGAGYTF	TGTGCCAGCAGTTACTCCGCTATGACAGGGGCTGGCTACACTTTC
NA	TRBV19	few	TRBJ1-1	CASSIISAGRLKAFF	TGTGCCAGTAGTATAATCTCGGCGGGGAGATTAAAAGCTTTCTTT
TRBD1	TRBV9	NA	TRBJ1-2	CASSVDGTGNGGYTF	TGTGCCAGCAGCGTAGATGGGACAGGGAACGGTGGCTACACCTTC
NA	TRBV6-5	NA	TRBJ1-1	CASSYSTGMNTEAFF	TGTGCCAGCAGTTACTCTACGGGTATGAACACTGAAGCTTTCTTT
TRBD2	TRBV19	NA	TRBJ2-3	CASSMALAVPDTQYF	TGTGCCAGTAGTATGGCCCTAGCGGTTCCTGATACGCAGTATTTT
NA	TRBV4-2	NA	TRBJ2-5	CASSQARGTPKETQYF	TGTGCCAGCAGCCAAGCCCGCGGGACGCCCAAAGAGACCCAGTACTTC
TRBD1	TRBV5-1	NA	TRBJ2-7	CASSFRGGQGALFSYEQYF	TGCGCCAGCAGCTTCCGTGGGGGACAGGGGGCGCTTTTCAGCTACGAGCAGTACTTC
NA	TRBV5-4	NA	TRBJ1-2	CASSPPPGSYGYTF	TGTGCCAGCAGCCCTCCTCCGGGATCCTATGGCTACACCTTC
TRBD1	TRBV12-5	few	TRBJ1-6	CASGLGQGSSPLHF	TGTGCTAGTGGTTTAGGACAGGGAAGTTCACCCCTCCACTTT
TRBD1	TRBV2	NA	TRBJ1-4	CASRERQGEKLFF	TGTGCCAGCAGAGAACGACAGGGTGAAAAACTGTTTTTT
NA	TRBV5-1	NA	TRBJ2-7	CASSSQGDGYEQYF	TGCGCCAGCAGCTCACAGGGCGATGGCTACGAGCAGTACTTC
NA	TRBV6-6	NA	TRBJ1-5	CASSYGRSNQPQHF	TGTGCCAGCAGTTACGGGAGAAGCAATCAGCCCCAGCATTTT
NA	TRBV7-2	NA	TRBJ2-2	CASSLRVGRTGELFF	TGTGCCAGCAGCTTGAGGGTAGGACGGACCGGGGAGCTGTTTTTT
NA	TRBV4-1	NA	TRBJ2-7	CASSHGVGPSYEQYF	TGCGCCAGCAGCCATGGCGTGGGGCCCTCCTACGAGCAGTACTTC
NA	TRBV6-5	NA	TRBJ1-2	CASSSPSGGNYGYTF	TGTGCCAGCAGTTCCCCGAGCGGAGGTAACTATGGCTACACCTTC
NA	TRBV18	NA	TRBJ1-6	CASSSPPGHRPLHF	TGTGCCAGCTCATCACCTCCGGGACATAGACCCCTCCACTTT